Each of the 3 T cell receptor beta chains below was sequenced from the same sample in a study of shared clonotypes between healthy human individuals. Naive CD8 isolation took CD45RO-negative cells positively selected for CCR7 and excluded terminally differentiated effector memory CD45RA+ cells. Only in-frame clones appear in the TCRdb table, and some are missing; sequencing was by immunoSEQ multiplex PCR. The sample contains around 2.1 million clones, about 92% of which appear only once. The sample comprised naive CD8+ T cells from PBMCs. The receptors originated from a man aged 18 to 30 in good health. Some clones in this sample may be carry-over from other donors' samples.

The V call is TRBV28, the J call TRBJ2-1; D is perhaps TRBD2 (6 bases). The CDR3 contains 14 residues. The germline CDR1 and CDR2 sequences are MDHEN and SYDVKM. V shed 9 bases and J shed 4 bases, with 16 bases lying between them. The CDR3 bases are TGTGCCAGTCAGAGCGGGTTCCCTTACAATGAGCAGTTCTTC. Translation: CASQSGFPYNEQFF.

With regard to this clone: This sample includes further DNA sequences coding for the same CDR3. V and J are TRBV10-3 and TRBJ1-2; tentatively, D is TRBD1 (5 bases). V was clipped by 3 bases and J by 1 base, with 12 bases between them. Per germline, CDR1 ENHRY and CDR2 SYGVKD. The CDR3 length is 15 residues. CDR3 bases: TGTGCCATCAGTGAATCGGCAGGGTATAACTATGGCTACACCTTC. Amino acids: CAISESAGYNYGYTF.

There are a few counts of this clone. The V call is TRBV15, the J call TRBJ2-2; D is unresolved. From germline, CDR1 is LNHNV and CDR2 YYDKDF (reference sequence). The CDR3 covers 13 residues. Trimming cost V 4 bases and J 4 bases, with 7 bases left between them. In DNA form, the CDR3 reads TGTGCCACCAGCACTTTGTTCACCGGGGAGCTGTTTTTT. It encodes CATSTLFTGELFF.